The entry that follows covers one T cell receptor beta chain sequence. The recently defined diagnostic criteria for definite or probable disease were met by the Susac syndrome patients. Negative isolation yielded CD4+ and CD8+ T cells, and FACS enriched TEMRA cells. CDR3 length: 15 residues. The trim removed 4 bases at V and 5 bases at J, leaving 10 bases unmatched. From germline, CDR1 is LGHNA and CDR2 YNFKEQ. This record belongs to a study of CD8 T cells in Susac syndrome. Study context: Patients with Susac syndrome were therapy-naive, on corticosteroids, or on intravenous immunoglobulin alone at the time that blood was drawn.

An input of 0.5 to 1 ug of RNA was subjected to reverse transcription using random hexamers. The TCR beta CDR3 was amplified by immunoSEQ multiplex PCR across 54 Vbeta, 13 Jbeta. MiXCR, run by TCRdb on the immunoSEQ multiplex PCR reads, gives a single entry per CDR3 protein. The data contain some 170,000 distinct CDR3 sequences, about 94% of them seen just once; the ten biggest clones take up 0.099%. The sequence was collected from a human donor with Susac syndrome. The chain employs TRBV4-2 and TRBJ1-2, with 7 positions matching TRBD1. Sequencing input: CD4+ T cells from PBMCs. CDR3 DNA sequence: TGTGCCAGCAGCCGCGAGACGGGACAGCCATATGGCTACACCTTC. Residues: CASSRETGQPYGYTF.